The rows below give T cell receptor beta chains drawn from one sample of a study of blood T cell repertoires in COVID-19. TCRdb's copy holds only in-frame clones and misses some; the assay was immunoSEQ multiplex PCR. The repertoire holds 280,000 or so clones, approximately 86% seen once, with about 8.5% in the top ten. Source material: peripheral blood. These receptors originate from a man younger than 35 with active or convalescent COVID-19. Both conserved end residues are part of each CDR3. D genes are given only for firm matches. Not every row has a clone size; where given, it reads once, few, many or a size class.

>TRBJ2-3|TRBV10-3|-|-
CATLVQDTQYF
TGTGCCACCCTCGTCCAGGATACGCAGTATTTT
>TRBJ2-7|TRBV9|-|TRBD1
CASSATTLRDRSYEQYF
TGTGCCAGCAGCGCTACTACCCTCCGGGACAGATCCTACGAGCAGTACTTC
>TRBJ2-7|TRBV11-2|-|-
CASSSLGGPGAYEQYF
TGTGCCAGCAGCTCGCTGGGAGGACCGGGGGCCTACGAGCAGTACTTC
>TRBJ1-2|TRBV9|-|TRBD1
CASSVAYSGGIGGYTF
TGTGCCAGCAGCGTAGCTTATTCAGGGGGCATCGGTGGCTACACCTTC
>TRBJ1-2|TRBV9|-|-
CASSVAGYGYTF
TGTGCCAGCAGCGTAGCCGGTTATGGCTACACCTTC
>TRBJ1-2|TRBV19|-|-
CASTGVVSWKDGYTF
TGTGCCAGTACAGGGGTTGTGAGTTGGAAGGATGGCTACACCTTC
>TRBJ1-6|TRBV10-3|-|-
CAIRGQMGSPLHF
TGTGCCATCAGAGGACAGATGGGTTCACCCCTCCACTTT
>TRBJ1-2|TRBV3-1/TRBV3-2|-|-
CASSQRGTDYGYTF
TGTGCCAGCAGCCAACGGGGGACCGACTATGGCTACACCTTC
>TRBJ2-2|TRBV9|once|TRBD2
CASSAPLAGGLGELFF
TGTGCCAGCAGCGCCCCCCTGGCGGGGGGTCTCGGGGAGCTGTTTTTT
>TRBJ2-2|TRBV7-9|-|-
CAGAITINTGELFF
TGTGCCGGTGCGATCACGATTAACACCGGGGAGCTGTTTTTT
>TRBJ2-1|TRBV4-1|-|TRBD2
CASSQGMSGGRGEQFF
TGCGCCAGCAGCCAGGGAATGAGCGGGGGCCGGGGTGAGCAGTTCTTC
>TRBJ1-1|TRBV10-3|once|-
CAISESEEAFF
TGTGCCATCAGTGAGTCTGAGGAAGCTTTCTTT
>TRBJ2-7|TRBV5-1|-|TRBD1
CASSKGQGEYEQYF
TGCGCCAGCAGCAAAGGACAGGGGGAGTACGAGCAGTACTTC
>TRBJ1-1|TRBV6-2/TRBV6-3|few|-
CASSYFGGRLENTEAFF
TGTGCCAGCAGTTACTTCGGGGGGCGCCTTGAGAACACTGAAGCTTTCTTT
>TRBJ1-5|TRBV11-2|-|-
CASSFSEGNQPQHF
TGTGCCAGCAGCTTTTCAGAAGGCAATCAGCCCCAGCATTTT
>TRBJ2-3|TRBV2|-|TRBD1
CATLSDRGADTQYF
TGTGCCACCCTATCGGACAGGGGGGCAGATACGCAGTATTTT
>TRBJ2-1|TRBV4-1|-|-
CASSQVRTSNEQFF
TGCGCCAGCAGCCAAGTTAGGACATCCAATGAGCAGTTCTTC
>TRBJ2-1|TRBV7-9|-|-
CASSLGVEQFF
TGTGCCAGCAGCTTAGGCGTTGAGCAGTTCTTC
>TRBJ2-4|TRBV23-1|-|-
CASKAPGPLAKNIQYF
TGCGCCAGCAAGGCCCCAGGGCCCTTAGCCAAAAACATTCAGTACTTC
>TRBJ1-2|TRBV4-1|-|-
CASSRGPGTLNEGYTF
TGCGCCAGCAGCCGGGGCCCCGGGACACTCAATGAGGGCTACACCTTC
>TRBJ2-2|TRBV11-2|-|-
CASSFPTRGATNTGELFF
TGTGCCAGCAGCTTCCCTACCCGGGGGGCGACGAACACCGGGGAGCTGTTTTTT
>TRBJ2-5|TRBV5-1|few|TRBD2
CASSLSGGPQETQYF
TGCGCCAGCAGCCTTAGCGGGGGCCCTCAAGAGACCCAGTACTTC
>TRBJ1-1|TRBV5-1|-|-
CASRRGDITEAFF
TGCGCCAGCCGACGGGGGGACATCACTGAAGCTTTCTTT
>TRBJ2-3|TRBV10-3|-|-
CAMGKRPDTQYF
TGTGCCATGGGTAAGCGGCCAGATACGCAGTATTTT
>TRBJ2-3|TRBV9|-|-
CASSVELAAGADTQYF
TGTGCCAGCAGCGTAGAATTGGCGGCGGGTGCGGATACGCAGTATTTT
>TRBJ1-1|TRBV10-2|-|TRBD1
CASRTTGVNTEAFF
TGCGCCAGCAGAACGACAGGGGTGAACACTGAAGCTTTCTTT
>TRBJ2-3|TRBV9|-|-
CASSATSFRDTQYF
TGTGCCAGCAGCGCGACTAGTTTTAGAGATACGCAGTATTTT
>TRBJ1-6|TRBV5-1|-|-
CASSLVGTPNSPLHF
TGCGCCAGCAGCTTGGTTGGGACTCCAAATTCACCCCTCCACTTT
>TRBJ2-1|TRBV12-3/TRBV12-4|once|TRBD2
CATGTGGADEQFF
TGTGCCACCGGTACCGGGGGGGCCGATGAGCAGTTCTTC
>TRBJ2-5|TRBV11-3|-|TRBD2
CASSPNGVAGGQETQYF
TGTGCCAGCAGCCCTAATGGGGTCGCGGGAGGGCAAGAGACCCAGTACTTC
>TRBJ1-6|TRBV7-2|-|-
CASTGGPSPLHF
TGTGCCAGCACCGGAGGTCCTTCACCCCTCCACTTT
>TRBJ2-7|TRBV3-1/TRBV3-2|-|TRBD1
CASTSDRGPHEQYF
TGTGCCAGCACCTCCGACAGGGGGCCTCACGAGCAGTACTTC
>TRBJ2-7|TRBV7-2|-|TRBD2
CASSRTSGGEQYF
TGTGCCAGCAGCCGGACTAGCGGGGGGGAGCAGTACTTC
>TRBJ2-7|TRBV9|-|TRBD1
CASSPRTGEYEQYF
TGTGCCAGCAGCCCTAGGACAGGGGAGTACGAGCAGTACTTC
>TRBJ2-1|TRBV15|-|-
CATSQTDNEQFF
TGTGCCACCAGCCAGACAGACAATGAGCAGTTCTTC
>TRBJ1-2|TRBV19|-|-
CASTLSAYGYTF
TGTGCCAGTACCCTATCCGCCTATGGCTACACCTTC
>TRBJ1-4|TRBV16|-|-
CASSHHRYLATNEKLFF
TGTGCCAGCAGCCATCACAGATACCTTGCAACTAATGAAAAACTGTTTTTT
>TRBJ1-1|TRBV2|-|TRBD1
CASSEPTGGRETEAFF
TGTGCCAGCAGTGAACCGACAGGGGGCCGGGAAACTGAAGCTTTCTTT
>TRBJ2-3|TRBV7-8|-|TRBD2
CASSPSGGASDTQYF
TGTGCCAGCAGCCCAAGCGGGGGCGCTTCAGATACGCAGTATTTT
>TRBJ1-5|TRBV7-2|-|-
CASSLLGGSNQPQHF
TGTGCCAGCAGCTTATTAGGGGGAAGCAATCAGCCCCAGCATTTT
>TRBJ2-5|TRBV4-3|-|TRBD2
CASSHELAGGRETQYF
TGCGCCAGCAGCCATGAACTAGCGGGGGGGCGAGAGACCCAGTACTTC
>TRBJ1-5|TRBV30|-|TRBD1
CAWRLGDRVFGQPQHF
TGTGCCTGGCGACTGGGGGACAGGGTTTTTGGTCAGCCCCAGCATTTT
>TRBJ2-7|TRBV6-2/TRBV6-3|-|TRBD2
CASSYLAGGPYEQYF
TGTGCCAGCAGTTACTTAGCGGGGGGGCCATACGAGCAGTACTTC
>TRBJ2-7|TRBV21-1|-|-
CASSNRDPKGTSGGPSSYEQYF
TGTGCCAGCAGCAACCGGGACCCAAAGGGTACTAGCGGGGGGCCCAGCTCCTACGAGCAGTACTTC
>TRBJ2-5|TRBV7-2|-|-
CASSSLLETQYF
TGTGCCAGCAGCTCTCTCTTGGAGACCCAGTACTTC
>TRBJ1-2|TRBV29-1|few|-
CSVEVSEGGYGYTF
TGCAGCGTTGAAGTTTCCGAAGGGGGCTATGGCTACACCTTC
>TRBJ2-1|TRBV6-5|-|-
CASSYFLGSGNEQFF
TGTGCCAGCAGTTACTTTTTGGGGTCAGGGAATGAGCAGTTCTTC
>TRBJ1-3|TRBV27|-|-
CASGAFGSGNTIYF
TGTGCCAGCGGGGCGTTCGGCTCTGGAAACACCATATATTTT
>TRBJ2-7|TRBV19|once|TRBD2
CASSTSSRGGYYEQYF
TGTGCCAGTAGTACCTCCTCGCGGGGGGGTTACTACGAGCAGTACTTC
>TRBJ2-1|TRBV5-1|-|TRBD1
CASSTGTGGIEQFF
TGCGCCAGCAGCACGGGGACAGGGGGCATTGAGCAGTTCTTC
>TRBJ2-4|TRBV4-1|once|-
CASSQDWFRFNIQYF
TGCGCCAGCAGCCAAGACTGGTTCAGGTTCAACATTCAGTACTTC
>TRBJ2-1|TRBV13|-|-
CASSLGLRGVDNEQFF
TGTGCCAGCAGCTTAGGCCTACGCGGGGTAGACAATGAGCAGTTCTTC
>TRBJ1-5|TRBV27|-|TRBD1
CASSPRTGEDQPQHF
TGTGCCAGCAGTCCCCGGACAGGGGAAGACCAGCCCCAGCATTTT
>TRBJ1-6|TRBV6-5|-|TRBD1
CASSYKQGYNSPLHF
TGTGCCAGCAGTTACAAACAGGGGTATAATTCACCCCTCCACTTT
>TRBJ2-3|TRBV4-1|-|-
CASSQALISTQYF
TGCGCCAGCAGCCAGGCCCTCATTTCAACGCAGTATTTT
>TRBJ1-3|TRBV3-1/TRBV3-2|-|TRBD1
CASSQSPGQGYGNTIYF
TGTGCCAGCAGCCAGTCACCGGGACAGGGGTATGGAAACACCATATATTTT
>TRBJ2-5|TRBV7-6|-|TRBD1
CASSLVLRGTEETQYF
TGTGCCAGCAGCTTAGTCCTAAGGGGGACAGAAGAGACCCAGTACTTC
>TRBJ2-1|TRBV5-1|-|-
CASTPGGAPSSYNEQFF
TGCGCCAGCACCCCCGGAGGGGCCCCGAGCTCCTACAATGAGCAGTTCTTC
>TRBJ1-2|TRBV13|-|-
CASSLSGVGYGYTF
TGTGCCAGCAGCTTATCCGGGGTTGGCTATGGCTACACCTTC
>TRBJ1-5|TRBV5-1|-|TRBD1
CASSPGGTGGNQPQHF
TGCGCCAGCAGCCCCGGAGGGACAGGGGGCAATCAGCCCCAGCATTTT